The clone carrying this T cell receptor (beta chain) was seen just once. With a much larger clone just one base away, this may be a read error. This specimen belongs to a study of regulatory T cells in long-lasting Graves disease. On the study more broadly: Graves' patients with a new diagnosis had received antithyroid drugs under 3 months.

iRepertoire HTBI primers and Arm-PCR of CDR3 regions built TCR beta libraries. TCRdb recomputed calls from the multiplex PCR reads with MiXCR, one row per CDR3 protein. The sample includes some 230,000 distinct CDR3 sequences, approximately 20% of them seen just once. Time point given: newly diagnosed GD, antithyroid drugs for less than 3 months. After RNA was extracted from PBMCs, the TCR library was made from it. Trimming cost V 1 base and J 4 bases; bases outside gene matches: 7. The germline CDR1 and CDR2 sequences are SGHTA and FQGTGA. The CDR3 sequence is 17 residues long. This specimen consisted of peripheral blood mononuclear cells (PBMCs), obtained at new diagnosis, from a patient treated with antithyroid drugs. The clonotype comes from a female donor with Graves disease. The chain employs TRBV7-3 and TRBJ2-3, with 11 bases identical to TRBD2. This CDR3 reads CASSLIGGLAVPDTQYF. In nucleotides, the CDR3 is TGTGCCAGCAGCTTAATCGGGGGACTAGCGGTACCAGATACGCAGTATTTT.